This T cell receptor (beta chain) originates from a study of blood T cell repertoires in COVID-19. Study-level information: COVID-19 samples collected from the United States, Italy and Spain covered acute and convalescent phases.

J gave up 2 bases and V 4 bases, and 3 bases lay outside the gene matches. Per the germline V gene, CDR1 is MRHNA and CDR2 is SNTAGT. This CDR3 is built from 15 residues. Profiled with immunoSEQ multiplex PCR; TCRdb holds only in-frame clones, not every one. The data hold about 190,000 clones, with about 81% observed a single time. The sequence derives from a woman aged 25 to 39 who had recovered from COVID-19. The chain is built from TRBV6-4 and TRBJ2-3, with 10 bases that match TRBD2. Input material: PBMCs or T cells enriched from blood (not recorded which). The CDR3: CASSVLAGSTDTQYF. The CDR3 nucleotides are TGTGCCAGCAGTGTACTAGCGGGGTCCACAGATACGCAGTATTTT.